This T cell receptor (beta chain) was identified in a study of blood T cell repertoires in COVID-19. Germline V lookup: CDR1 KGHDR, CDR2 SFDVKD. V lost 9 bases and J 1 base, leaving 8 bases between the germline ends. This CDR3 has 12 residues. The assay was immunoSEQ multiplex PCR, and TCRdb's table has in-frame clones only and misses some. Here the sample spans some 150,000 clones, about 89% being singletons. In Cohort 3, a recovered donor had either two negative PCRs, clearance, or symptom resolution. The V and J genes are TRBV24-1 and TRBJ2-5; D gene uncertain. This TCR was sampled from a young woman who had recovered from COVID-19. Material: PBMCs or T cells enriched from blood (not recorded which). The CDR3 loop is CATDASQETQYF. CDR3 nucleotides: TGTGCCACCGATGCGTCCCAAGAGACCCAGTACTTC.